Listed here is a single T cell receptor (beta chain). The source of the sample is a study of T cells after yellow fever vaccination. TCRdb reprocessed the 5' RACE reads with MiXCR, giving one entry per CDR3 protein. The data show about 58,000 distinct CDR3 sequences, around 7% seen once. Germline V gene sequence: CDR1 SGHVS, CDR2 FQNEAQ. CDR3 size: 16 residues. V trimming: 4 bases; J trimming: 0 bases; junction bases outside the gene matches: 5. The clonotype was recovered from a man between 18 and 29 years old who received the YFV17D yellow fever vaccine. The chain combines TRBV7-8 with TRBJ1-1; 10 bases line up with TRBD1. Sequenced material: CD8+ T cells sorted from PBMCs, taken on the day of the first yellow fever vaccination. In DNA form, the CDR3 reads TGTGCCAGCAGCTCTCGGACAGGGGGGATGAACACTGAAGCTTTCTTT. Amino acid sequence: CASSSRTGGMNTEAFF.